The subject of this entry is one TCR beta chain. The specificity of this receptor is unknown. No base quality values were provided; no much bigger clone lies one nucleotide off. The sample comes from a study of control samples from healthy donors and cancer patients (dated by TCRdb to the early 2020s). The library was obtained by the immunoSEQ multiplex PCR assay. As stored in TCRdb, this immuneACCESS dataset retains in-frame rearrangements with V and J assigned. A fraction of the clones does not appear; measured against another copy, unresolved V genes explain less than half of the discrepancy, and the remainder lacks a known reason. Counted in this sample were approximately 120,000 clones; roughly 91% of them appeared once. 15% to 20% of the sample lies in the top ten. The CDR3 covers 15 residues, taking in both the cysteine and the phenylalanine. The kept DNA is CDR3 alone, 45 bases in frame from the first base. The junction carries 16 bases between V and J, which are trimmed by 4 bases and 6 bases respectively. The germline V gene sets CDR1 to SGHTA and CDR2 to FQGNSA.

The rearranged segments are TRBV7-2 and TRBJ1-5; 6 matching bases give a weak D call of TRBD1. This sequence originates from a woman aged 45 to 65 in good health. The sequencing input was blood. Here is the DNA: TGTGCCAGCAGCTATCTTGGGGGGCCCGGTCAGCCCCAGCATTTT. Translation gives CASSYLGGPGQPQHF.